Sequencing of this TCR beta chain was carried out in a study of OX40 agonist ivuxolimab in advanced cancers. The CDR3 spans 17 residues. Trimming removed 3 bases at V and 3 bases at J, with 19 bases between. CDR1 is SGDLS, CDR2 YYNGEE, per germline. TCRdb's copy holds only in-frame clones and misses some; the assay was immunoSEQ multiplex PCR. The data show fewer than 100,000 clones, with 84% seen just once and about 0.4% held by the top ten. The gene calls are TRBV9 and TRBJ1-3, with D possibly matching TRBD1 (5 bases). The receptor was derived from an adult with an advanced solid tumor such as melanoma, head and neck, liver or kidney cancer. The specimen was CD4+ or CD8+ T cells sorted from blood, collected in a trial of the OX40 agonist ivuxolimab. Here the CDR3 reads CASSGVGTGRVGNTIYF. The CDR3 DNA reads TGTGCCAGCAGCGGGGTGGGGACCGGTAGGGTTGGAAACACCATATATTTT.